These 25 T cell receptor beta chains came from one sample sequenced in a study of human T cells and chemical hapten exposure. TCRdb processed the RACE reads anew with MiXCR; each CDR3 protein has one entry. Of approximately 370,000 distinct CDR3 sequences detected, about 5% appear once; the ten largest clones hold around 8.6%. Time point reported: pre-sensitization, week 0. The treatment: therapeutic diphenylcyclopropenone sensitization with weekly scalp DPC. The source was whole blood, collected in connection with sensitization to the hapten diphenylcyclopropenone (DPC). The receptor set was obtained from a woman under 30 with alopecia areata. Some clones in this sample may be carry-over from other donors' samples.

At least ten counts were recorded for this clonotype. The CDR3 DNA reads TGTGCCAGCAGTGCTCGACAGGGGGCGGATGAAAAACTGTTTTTT. Its protein is CASSARQGADEKLFF. The chain joins TRBV25-1 to TRBJ1-4; TRBD1 matches 10 bases. Trimming cost V 4 bases and J 6 bases; bases outside gene matches: 5. The CDR3 totals 15 residues. Germline V gene lookup returns CDR1 MGHDK and CDR2 SYGVNS.

This clonotype has a count of ten or more. The chain has TRBV7-2 and TRBJ2-5, with D perhaps being TRBD1 or TRBD2 (5 bases each). V was cut by 5 bases and J by 5 bases, with 15 bases left in between. Looked up from germline, CDR1 is SGHTA and CDR2 is FQGNSA. The CDR3 is 14 residues long. As DNA, the CDR3 is TGTGCCAGCAGCCCCTGGGACGGTCGGGAGACCCAGTACTTC. It translates to CASSPWDGRETQYF.

This clonotype was counted at least ten times. The chain links TRBV12-3 or TRBV12-4 to TRBJ2-7; TRBD1 is a possible D gene (6 bases). Trimming took off 6 bases at V and 4 bases at J, with 10 bases between the two ends. This CDR3 region has 12 residues. The DNA of the CDR3 is TGTGCCAGCAGCCCCGGACAGTACGAGCAGTACTTC. Its translation is CASSPGQYEQYF.

The V gene is TRBV5-1, the J gene TRBJ2-1, with a weak D call TRBD2 (6 bases). Germline V gene sequence: CDR1 SGHRS, CDR2 YFSETQ. This CDR3 has 16 amino acids. The V end was cut by 4 bases, the J end by 2 bases, with 16 bases between. DNA of the CDR3: TGCGCCAGCAGCCGGGGGACTCCCAGCCCCTACAATGAGCAGTTCTTC. It yields the protein CASSRGTPSPYNEQFF. Full variable domain (outside the CDR3, taken from reference TRBV5-1 and TRBJ2-1): KAGVTQTPRYLIKTRGQQVTLSCSPISGHRSVSWYQQTPGQGLQFLFEYFSETQRNKGNFPGRFSGRQFSNSRSEMNVSTLELGDSALYLCASSRGTPSPYNEQFFGPGTRLTVL.

In this sample, this clonotype turned up a few times. This rearrangement joins TRBV28 to TRBJ2-7; D unclear. The CDR3 runs to 15 residues. Germline V gene lookup returns CDR1 MDHEN and CDR2 SYDVKM. V lost 5 bases and J 2 bases, leaving 16 bases between the germline ends. The CDR3 region is CASSVDSLLAYEQYF. The CDR3 bases are TGTGCCAGCAGTGTCGACTCGCTTCTTGCCTACGAGCAGTACTTC.

This clonotype occurred a few times. This sequence joins TRBV6-5 and TRBJ1-4; 7 bases map to TRBD1. Germline CDR1 MNHEY, CDR2 SVGAGI. The ends lost 1 base at V and 8 bases at J; junction bases unmatched: 7. The CDR3 extends over 15 amino acids. CDR3 DNA sequence: TGTGCCAGCAGTTACTACCGGACAGGCGACGAAAAACTGTTTTTT. It encodes CASSYYRTGDEKLFF.

This clonotype appeared many times. The chain uses TRBV9 and TRBJ1-1; D is unresolved. The CDR3 contains 12 residues. CDR1 and CDR2 (germline): SGDLS, YYNGEE. The V end was cut by 0 bases, the J end by 9 bases, with 9 bases between. CDR3 bases: TGTGCCAGCAGCGTAGGGGGTGACCAAGCTTTCTTT. It codes for CASSVGGDQAFF.

Concerning this clonotype: This clone may be a read error of a much larger clone one base away. The gene calls are TRBV7-8 and TRBJ2-3; D uncertain. The CDR3 extends over 16 amino acids. The V end was cut by 7 bases, the J end by 0 bases, with 17 bases between. The germline V gene encodes CDR1 SGHVS and CDR2 FQNEAQ. The CDR3: CASIPGRSTSTDTQYF. The CDR3 DNA reads as TGTGCCAGCATCCCAGGAAGATCTACTAGCACAGATACGCAGTATTTT.

At least ten counts were recorded for this clonotype. The chain has TRBV9 and TRBJ2-6; D gene ambiguous. The CDR3 loop spans 16 amino acids. CDR1 SGDLS and CDR2 YYNGEE come from the germline V gene. V lost 2 bases and J lost 0, with 9 bases in between. CDR3 sequence reads: CASSVDDLSGANVLTF. CDR3 nucleotide sequence: TGTGCCAGCAGCGTTGACGACCTCTCTGGGGCCAACGTCCTGACTTTC.

The CDR3 region has the DNA TGTGCCATCAGTGAGGGTCAGGACAATCAGCCCCAGCATTTT. This sequence encodes CAISEGQDNQPQHF. The rearrangement links TRBV10-3 to TRBJ1-5; D is undetermined. CDR3 size: 14 residues. The V and J ends lost 2 bases and 3 bases respectively, with 8 bases between them. CDR1 ENHRY and CDR2 SYGVKD come from the germline V gene.

This clonotype was detected only a few times. This chain joins TRBV27 and TRBJ2-7; no clear D gene. The germline V and J ends were trimmed by 6 bases and 7 bases, with 10 bases remaining between them. The CDR3 loop spans 11 amino acids. The germline V gene has CDR1 MNHEY and CDR2 SMNVEV (reference sequence). The CDR3 protein is CASSSSREQYF. The DNA for the CDR3 is TGTGCCAGCAGCTCATCTAGGGAGCAGTACTTC.

This clonotype was recorded at least ten times. This chain joins TRBV12-3 or TRBV12-4 and TRBJ2-7, with D uncertain. V lost 6 bases and J lost 7, with 16 bases in between. The CDR3 covers 13 residues. The CDR3 DNA follows: TGTGCCAGCAGCCCCTCGGCCTTTGGGGAGCAGTACTTC. Translating gives CASSPSAFGEQYF.

This clonotype was seen repeatedly, ten times or more. J is TRBJ2-5 and V is TRBV7-2; tentatively, D is TRBD2 (5 bases). V dropped 3 bases and J dropped 1 base, with 12 bases sitting between them. Germline CDR1 SGHTA, CDR2 FQGNSA. This CDR3 is built from 15 residues. This CDR3 reads CASSFGPSGQETQYF. CDR3 DNA: TGTGCCAGCAGCTTTGGTCCGAGCGGCCAAGAGACCCAGTACTTC.

This clonotype was seen a few times. The rearrangement links TRBV11-2 to TRBJ1-2, with D unresolved. This CDR3 comprises 15 residues. Germline loops: CDR1 SGHAT, CDR2 FQNNGV. Trimming removed 2 bases at V and 3 bases at J, with 13 bases between. In nucleotides, the CDR3 is TGTGCCAGCAGCTTAAGTGCGGGGAACTACTATGGCTACACCTTC. Residues: CASSLSAGNYYGYTF.

This clonotype has a handful of counts. The chain couples TRBV21-1 to TRBJ1-5. TRBV21-1 is reported as a pseudogene. The CDR3 length is 12 residues. The CDR3 loop reads CASSKVGQPQHF. Written as DNA, the CDR3 is TGTGCCAGCAGCAAAGTAGGTCAGCCCCAGCATTTT.

The rearrangement uses TRBV28 and TRBJ1-5; TRBD1 agrees at 8 bases. J gave up 3 bases and V 3 bases, and 4 bases lay outside the gene matches. The CDR3 loop spans 15 amino acids. Germline values: CDR1 MDHEN, CDR2 SYDVKM. CDR3 residues: CASSLTGATNQPQHF. CDR3 sequence (DNA): TGTGCCAGCAGTTTGACAGGGGCTACCAATCAGCCCCAGCATTTT.

V and J are TRBV4-3 and TRBJ1-5; D is ambiguous. Germline V gives CDR1 LGHNA, CDR2 YSLEER. Trimming pared 0 bases from V and 1 base from J, leaving 10 bases between. CDR3 length equals 16 residues. The DNA for the CDR3 is TGCGCCAGCAGCCAAGATCGGGGAATAAGCAATCAGCCCCAGCATTTT. Encoded protein: CASSQDRGISNQPQHF.

In this sample, this clonotype turned up many times. The chain joins TRBV6-5 to TRBJ1-2, with D hard to call. This CDR3 spans 20 amino acids. The V end was cut by 0 bases, the J end by 3 bases, with 26 bases between. Germline V gives CDR1 MNHEY, CDR2 SVGAGI. CDR3 DNA sequence: TGTGCCAGCAGTTACTCGACCCTCGACGCCATGGCGGGTAGAGACTATGGCTACACCTTC. Protein product: CASSYSTLDAMAGRDYGYTF.

Many counts were recorded for this clonotype. The CDR3 nucleotides are TGTGCCAGCAGTTACTTGGGGCGCAATCAGCCCCAGCATTTT. Translation gives CASSYLGRNQPQHF. This chain joins TRBV6-2 or TRBV6-3 and TRBJ1-5, with D maybe TRBD1 (5 bases). Trimming pared 1 base from V and 2 bases from J, leaving 6 bases between. The CDR3 contains 14 residues. Germline V gene data show CDR1 as MNHEY and CDR2 as SVGEGT.

The table lists this clonotype with many counts. The chain uses TRBV4-1 and TRBJ1-5; perhaps TRBD1 as D (6 bases). The germline CDR1 and CDR2 sequences are MGHRA and YSYEKL. CDR3 size: 17 residues. V lost 1 base and J 2 bases, leaving 15 bases between the germline ends. The CDR3 loop is CASSQGRGLRGNQPQHF. The CDR3 region has the DNA TGCGCCAGCAGCCAAGGCAGGGGCCTTAGGGGCAATCAGCCCCAGCATTTT.

Many counts were recorded for this clonotype. The chain is built from TRBV6-6 and TRBJ2-1; TRBD1 agrees at 9 bases. Per the germline V gene, CDR1 is MNHNY and CDR2 is SVGAGI (reference sequence). With V trimmed by 6 bases and J by 3 bases, 15 bases remained unmatched. This CDR3 has 18 amino acids. CDR3 in DNA: TGTGCCAGCAGCCTCGACTTGATAGGGACAGGGAGCTACAATGAGCAGTTCTTC. It is translated as CASSLDLIGTGSYNEQFF.

In its sample, this clonotype was seen a few times. This chain connects TRBV20-1 to TRBJ2-5, with D possibly matching TRBD1 (5 bases). Trimming pared 0 bases from V and 4 bases from J, leaving 12 bases between. The CDR3 sequence is 14 residues long. Germline assignment: CDR1 DFQATT and CDR2 SNEGSKA (reference sequence). The CDR3 DNA is TGCAGTGCTAGAGATTACGCAGGGCGAGAGACCCAGTACTTC. Amino acids: CSARDYAGRETQYF.

This clonotype appeared many times. V and J are TRBV29-1 and TRBJ1-2; D call uncertain. There are 13 residues in the CDR3. Per the germline V gene, CDR1 is SQVTM and CDR2 is ANQGSEA. V was clipped by 4 bases and J by 4 bases, with 13 bases between them. The CDR3 DNA sequence: TGCAGCGTTGTCCCGACGGTGTCCTATGGCTACACCTTC. It codes for CSVVPTVSYGYTF.

This clonotype was detected many times. V is TRBV6-2 or TRBV6-3 and J is TRBJ2-5; TRBD2 might be the D (6 bases). In germline, CDR1 is MNHEY, CDR2 SVGEGT. V was clipped by 0 bases and J by 7 bases, with 9 bases between them. This CDR3 comprises 13 residues. The CDR3 protein is CASSYSIGRTQYF. The CDR3 coding sequence is TGTGCCAGCAGTTACTCGATCGGGAGGACCCAGTACTTC.

This clonotype was seen ten or more times. The rearrangement uses TRBV12-3 or TRBV12-4 and TRBJ2-3; 12 bases align to TRBD2. After removal of 6 bases from V and 4 bases from J, the junction contained 5 bases not matched to a gene. The CDR3 loop spans 15 amino acids. The CDR3 nucleotides are TGTGCCAGCAGACTACTAGCGGGGGGAGCAGATACGCAGTATTTT. Residues: CASRLLAGGADTQYF.